A single sample gave rise to the 2 T cell receptor beta chains below, sequenced in a study of blood T cell repertoires in COVID-19. The repertoire was sequenced with immunoSEQ multiplex PCR; TCRdb's copy has only in-frame clones and lacks some. Of under 250,000 clones in the sample, around four fifths were seen once. The source material was peripheral blood. These receptors came from a man aged 40-49 years with acute or convalescent COVID-19.

This rearrangement joins TRBV15 to TRBJ2-7; D might be TRBD1 (5 bases). The CDR3 is 16 amino acids. Germline V gene data show CDR1 as LNHNV and CDR2 as YYDKDF (reference sequence). Trimming stripped 1 base from V and 5 bases from J, with 18 bases between. The CDR3 bases are TGTGCCACCAGCAGAGGGACCCAGGGAAGGTGGAACGAGCAGTACTTC. Amino acid sequence: CATSRGTQGRWNEQYF.

The J gene is TRBJ1-3, the V gene TRBV4-1; 8 nucleotides line up with TRBD1. Unmatched junction bases numbered 6, after V lost 2 bases and J lost 3 bases. Germline CDR1 MGHRA, CDR2 YSYEKL. The CDR3 contains 16 residues. CDR3: CASSQRQDRGGNTIYF. The CDR3, as DNA: TGCGCCAGCAGCCAACGTCAAGACAGGGGTGGAAACACCATATATTTT.